The sample holds one count of the clone carrying this T cell receptor (beta chain). The data stem from a study of blood T cell repertoires in COVID-19. Generated by immunoSEQ multiplex PCR, the TCRdb table keeps only in-frame clones and is missing some. The data hold some 410,000 clones, with 85% to 90% observed a single time. Germline values: CDR1 SGHDT, CDR2 YYEEEE. CDR3 length: 15 residues. Trimming took off 4 bases at V and 6 bases at J, with 14 bases between the two ends. This TCR came from a woman aged 30 to 39 with acute COVID-19. The V gene is TRBV5-6, the J gene TRBJ1-6, with D possibly being TRBD1 (5 bases). The material sequenced was PBMCs or T cells enriched from blood (not recorded which). The CDR3 sequence is CASSPVGAANSPLHF. Written as DNA, the CDR3 is TGTGCCAGCAGCCCCGTAGGGGCCGCTAATTCACCCCTCCACTTT.